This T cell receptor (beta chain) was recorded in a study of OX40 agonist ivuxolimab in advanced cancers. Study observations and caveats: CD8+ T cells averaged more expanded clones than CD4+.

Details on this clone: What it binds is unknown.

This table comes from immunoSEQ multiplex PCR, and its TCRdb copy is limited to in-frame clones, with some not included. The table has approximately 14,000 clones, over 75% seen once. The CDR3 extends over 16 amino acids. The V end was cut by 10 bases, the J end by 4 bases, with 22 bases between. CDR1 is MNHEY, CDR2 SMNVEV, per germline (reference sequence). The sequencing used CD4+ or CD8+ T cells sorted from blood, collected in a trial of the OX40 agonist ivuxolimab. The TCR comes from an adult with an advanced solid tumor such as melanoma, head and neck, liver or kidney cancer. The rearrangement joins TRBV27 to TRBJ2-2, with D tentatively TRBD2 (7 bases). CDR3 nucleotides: TGTGCCACCCACCAAGGGGGGGGGTCGGGCACCGGGGAGCTGTTTTTT. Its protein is CATHQGGGSGTGELFF.